Presented here are 27 T cell receptor beta chains from one specimen sequenced in a study of T-cell reconstitution after alpha-beta-depleted transplantation in children. Study-wide results and limits: Reported findings indicate that, about two months after transplant, alpha-beta T cells came from several hundred expanded clones, which were derived from non-depleted graft cells.

The TCRbeta library was prepared with unique molecular identifiers. TCRdb re-called the PCR reads through MiXCR, storing one row per CDR3 protein. The sample records approximately 32,000 distinct CDR3 sequences, 6% to 8.5% being singletons. What these receptors recognize is not known. The sequencing used peripheral blood, collected 60 days after TCRalphabeta/CD19-depleted stem cell transplant. These receptor sequences come from a child under two years old who had a stem cell transplant for acute myeloid leukemia, so the T cells may come from the graft donor.

This clonotype was detected many times. The chain employs TRBV20-1 and TRBJ1-5; no clear D. Germline CDR1 and CDR2: DFQATT and SNEGSKA (reference sequence). This CDR3 is 16 amino acids long. V was shortened by 3 bases and J by 5 bases, with 20 bases between the two germline ends. The CDR3 DNA sequence: TGCAGTGCTAGTCTCCAGATTCTTTCCATCCATCAGCCCCAGCATTTT. Amino acid sequence: CSASLQILSIHQPQHF.

Ten or more counts support this clonotype. The V gene is TRBV5-8, the J gene TRBJ2-1; D might be TRBD1 or TRBD2, each matching 5 bases. Germline-derived CDR1 and CDR2 are SGHTS and YDEGEE. The CDR3 contains 16 residues. The ends were cut back, 0 bases at V and 0 bases at J, with 10 bases in the middle. This chain's CDR3 is CASSLGGDPSYNEQFF. Written as DNA, the CDR3 is TGTGCCAGCAGCTTGGGAGGGGACCCCTCCTACAATGAGCAGTTCTTC.

This clonotype was counted ten times or more. This chain uses TRBV6-2 or TRBV6-3 with TRBJ2-2; possibly TRBD2 for D (5 bases). Germline CDR1 is MNHEY and CDR2 is SVGEGT. This CDR3 is built from 14 residues. V lost 6 bases and J lost 2, with 10 bases in between. CDR3 amino acids: CASSPSPNTGELFF. DNA of the CDR3: TGTGCCAGCAGCCCTAGCCCTAACACCGGGGAGCTGTTTTTT.

This clonotype was seen repeatedly, ten times or more. The rearrangement links TRBV12-3 or TRBV12-4 to TRBJ2-5, with D perhaps given as TRBD1 or TRBD2 (5 bases each). The V end was cut by 7 bases, the J end by 0 bases, with 18 bases between. The CDR3 extends over 16 amino acids. CDR3 nucleotide sequence: TGTGCCAGCACAAAAGGGACCGGTACTTACCAAGAGACCCAGTACTTC. Translating it yields CASTKGTGTYQETQYF.

This clonotype occurred many times. The genes are TRBV15 and TRBJ1-5; D possibly corresponds to TRBD1 (5 bases). Per germline, CDR1 LNHNV and CDR2 YYDKDF (reference sequence). The CDR3 has 17 residues. V lost 0 bases and J 3 bases, leaving 15 bases between the germline ends. CDR3 amino acids: CATSRDQLGQHNQPQHF. The CDR3 nucleotides are TGTGCCACCAGCAGAGACCAGCTAGGACAACACAATCAGCCCCAGCATTTT.

This clonotype was observed at least ten times. The chain couples TRBV7-9 to TRBJ2-1; no clear D gene. Trimming took off 1 base at V and 9 bases at J, with 7 bases between the two ends. CDR3 length: 12 residues. Germline loops: CDR1 SEHNR, CDR2 FQNEAQ (reference sequence). The CDR3 region is CASSLGLGEQFF. CDR3 nucleotide sequence: TGTGCCAGCAGCTTAGGTCTCGGTGAGCAGTTCTTC.

This clonotype was picked up a small number of times. The chain carries TRBV5-6 and TRBJ1-2; possibly TRBD1 for D (5 bases). Germline V gene lookup returns CDR1 SGHDT and CDR2 YYEEEE. The CDR3 sequence is 13 residues long. Deletions cut 4 bases from V and 3 bases from J, with 10 bases between. CDR3 in DNA: TGTGCCAGCAGCCCAGGGTTTTACTATGGCTACACCTTC. This translates into CASSPGFYYGYTF.

This clonotype has ten or more counts. The rearrangement uses TRBV18 and TRBJ2-3, with no clear D. Per the germline V gene, CDR1 is KGHSH and CDR2 is LQKENI. Deletions cut 1 base from V and 8 bases from J, with 4 bases between. The CDR3 runs to 11 residues. The CDR3: CASSPQGTQYF. The DNA for the CDR3 is TGTGCCAGCTCACCACAGGGTACGCAGTATTTT. Supplemented by reference TRBV18 and TRBJ2-3, the full variable domain reads NAGVMQNPRHLVRRRGQEARLRCSPMKGHSHVYWYRQLPEEGLKFMVYLQKENIIDESGMPKERFSAEFPKEGPSILRIQQVVRGDSAAYFCASSPQGTQYFGPGTRLTVL.

This clonotype came up many times. The chain links TRBV7-2 to TRBJ2-7, with D possibly TRBD1 on 5 matching bases. V lost 2 bases, J lost 5 bases, and 13 bases lay in between. Germline V gene lookup returns CDR1 SGHTA and CDR2 FQGNSA. This CDR3 is 14 amino acids long. DNA for the CDR3: TGTGCCAGCAGCTTAAATGCCAGGGCGGACGAGCAGTACTTC. Protein sequence: CASSLNARADEQYF.

This clonotype was found many times. The chain is built from TRBV13 and TRBJ2-1; no clear D. Trimming stripped 10 bases from V and 3 bases from J, with 10 bases between. Germline values: CDR1 PRHDT, CDR2 FYEKMQ (reference sequence). The CDR3 is 12 amino acids. Here the CDR3 DNA reads TGTGCCACCCAAGTTTACTACAATGAGCAGTTCTTC. Amino acid sequence: CATQVYYNEQFF.

This clonotype was seen more than once but under ten times. J is TRBJ2-5 and V is TRBV19, with D hard to call. Germline-derived CDR1 and CDR2 are LNHDA and SQIVND (reference sequence). The CDR3 spans 11 residues. V gave up 3 bases and J gave up 5 bases, with 4 bases separating them. CDR3 sequence: CASSIRETQYF. Written as DNA, the CDR3 is TGTGCCAGTAGTATCCGTGAGACCCAGTACTTC. Filled out from reference TRBV19 and TRBJ2-5, the complete variable domain reads DGGITQSPKYLFRKEGQNVTLSCEQNLNHDAMYWYRQDPGQGLRLIYYSQIVNDFQKGDIAEGYSVSREKKESFPLTVTSAQKNPTAFYLCASSIRETQYFGPGTRLLVL.

This clonotype was observed many times. The CDR3 protein is CASSLEGADTQYF. The CDR3 region has the DNA TGTGCCAGCAGTTTAGAGGGGGCAGATACGCAGTATTTT. The chain recombines TRBV28 with TRBJ2-3; D is perhaps TRBD1 (6 bases). The CDR3 length is 13 residues. Between the trimmed V and J ends, which lost 2 bases and 4 bases, there was a span of 7 bases. Germline V gene data show CDR1 as MDHEN and CDR2 as SYDVKM. Full variable domain (outside the CDR3, taken from reference TRBV28 and TRBJ2-3): DVKVTQSSRYLVKRTGEKVFLECVQDMDHENMFWYRQDPGLGLRLIYFSYDVKMKEKGDIPEGYSVSREKKERFSLILESASTNQTSMYLCASSLEGADTQYFGPGTRLTVL.

This clonotype was detected ten times or more. V gene TRBV7-3 combines with J gene TRBJ2-2, with D unresolved. The germline V gene has CDR1 SGHTA and CDR2 FQGTGA. The CDR3 is 15 residues long. With 1 base removed from V and 4 bases from J, the gap between germline ends came to 10 bases. CDR3 DNA: TGTGCCAGCAGCTTAAGGGATAGAGGCACCGGGGAGCTGTTTTTT. Protein sequence: CASSLRDRGTGELFF.

This clonotype was counted ten times or more. The V gene is TRBV7-2, the J gene TRBJ2-5; D gene uncertain. In germline, CDR1 is SGHTA, CDR2 FQGNSA. This CDR3 has 13 residues. Trimming shortened V by 5 bases and J by 5 bases, and 12 bases separated the two germline ends. The CDR3 DNA is TGTGCCAGCAGCGCCCAATTCGGGGAGACCCAGTACTTC. This sequence encodes CASSAQFGETQYF.

This clonotype has ten or more counts. This chain's CDR3 is CASSSGLLSYEQYF. The CDR3 DNA reads TGCGCCAGCAGCTCGGGACTCCTCTCCTACGAGCAGTACTTC. The chain combines TRBV4-3 with TRBJ2-7; tentative D call: TRBD2 (6 bases). Germline CDR1 LGHNA, CDR2 YSLEER. Trimming stripped 5 bases from V and 0 bases from J, with 11 bases between. The length of the CDR3 is 14 residues.

This clonotype was observed many times. This rearrangement joins TRBV25-1 to TRBJ2-7; possibly TRBD1 for D (5 bases). Germline assignment: CDR1 MGHDK and CDR2 SYGVNS. The CDR3 extends over 14 amino acids. Trimming shortened V by 3 bases and J by 2 bases, and 11 bases separated the two germline ends. CDR3 nucleotides: TGTGCCAGCAGTGATGGTCTCAGGGCCTACGAGCAGTACTTC. Translated: CASSDGLRAYEQYF.

Comments on this clonotype: One end of the junction does not line up with germline, which may come from a read error. The chain links TRBV3-1 to TRBJ2-3; 9 bases line up with TRBD2. CDR3 length equals 18 residues. Germline V CDR1 and CDR2: LGHDT, YNNKEL (reference sequence). Written as DNA, the CDR3 is TGTGCCATCAGCGGGCCCCGACTAGCGGAGACTAGCACAGATACGCAGTATTTT. Its translation is CAISGPRLAETSTDTQYF.

This clonotype was counted many times. V gene TRBV7-8 combines with J gene TRBJ2-5, with D unclear. The CDR3 consists of 14 residues. Trimming shortened V by 1 base and J by 7 bases, and 13 bases separated the two germline ends. Germline CDR1 SGHVS, CDR2 FQNEAQ. This CDR3 reads CASSLVRHEGTQYF. The CDR3 bases are TGTGCCAGCAGCTTAGTTCGCCACGAAGGGACCCAGTACTTC.

This clonotype was observed at least ten times. The genes are TRBV3-1 and TRBJ1-1; D call uncertain. V was cut by 4 bases and J by 1 base, with 10 bases left in between. Germline loops: CDR1 LGHDT, CDR2 YNNKEL (reference sequence). This CDR3 comprises 14 residues. CDR3 sequence: CASSPGLTNTEAFF. The DNA of the CDR3 is TGTGCCAGCAGCCCAGGACTAACGAACACTGAAGCTTTCTTT.

The chain uses TRBV18 and TRBJ2-7; D gene ambiguous. The V end lost 0 bases, the J end lost 2 bases, and 5 bases lay between the germline ends. The CDR3 is 13 amino acids. Germline loops: CDR1 KGHSH, CDR2 LQKENI. CDR3 nucleotide sequence: TGTGCCAGCTCACCACCTGACGCCTACGAGCAGTACTTC. This codes for CASSPPDAYEQYF.

This clonotype was recorded at least ten times. The V and J genes are TRBV9 and TRBJ2-1; 13 bases match TRBD2. Trimming took 4 bases from V and 11 from J; bases not matched to a gene: 3. Germline loops: CDR1 SGDLS, CDR2 YYNGEE. This CDR3 is built from 13 residues. CDR3 coding DNA: TGTGCCAGCAGCCCGGGACTAGCGGGGCAGCAGTTCTTC. It is translated as CASSPGLAGQQFF.

This clonotype was counted at least ten times. CDR3 loop: CASSPGYEQFF. The DNA of the CDR3 is TGTGCCAGCAGTCCAGGGTATGAGCAGTTCTTC. The chain couples TRBV6-5 to TRBJ2-1; TRBD1 is a possible D gene (5 bases). V lost 5 bases and J 8 bases, leaving 7 bases between the germline ends. The CDR3 extends over 11 amino acids. CDR1 is MNHEY and CDR2 is SVGAGI in the germline V gene.

The table lists this clonotype with many counts. The chain employs TRBV7-9 and TRBJ1-1, with TRBD1 identical over 7 bases. Germline-derived CDR1 and CDR2 are SEHNR and FQNEAQ (reference sequence). The junction had 16 bases not matched to a gene; V was cut back by 5 bases and J by 13 bases. This CDR3 has 14 amino acids. The CDR3 DNA sequence: TGTGCCAGCAGCACCTGGGACAGCAGTCTGAAAGGTTTCTTT. Protein product: CASSTWDSSLKGFF.

The sample holds many counts of this clonotype. The chain uses TRBV5-1 and TRBJ2-7, with D possibly TRBD1 on 6 matching bases. The CDR3 is made up of 13 amino acids. Germline CDR1 is SGHRS and CDR2 is YFSETQ. V lost 1 base to trimming and J lost 5 bases, with 10 bases between them. DNA for the CDR3: TGCGCCAGCAGCTTGTCCAGGGGAAACGAGCAGTACTTC. Its translation: CASSLSRGNEQYF.

This clonotype was counted ten times or more. The V gene is TRBV4-3, the J gene TRBJ1-6; 7 bases fit TRBD1. V dropped 2 bases and J dropped 3; count of bases not matched to a gene: 4. CDR3 length equals 16 residues. Germline V CDR1 and CDR2: LGHNA, YSLEER. The CDR3 protein is CASSQRRDSYNSPLHF. CDR3 DNA sequence: TGCGCCAGCAGCCAACGCCGGGACAGCTATAATTCACCCCTCCACTTT.

This clonotype was recorded many times. The chain is built from TRBV4-2 and TRBJ2-7, with D possibly TRBD1 on 6 matching bases. Germline V gene sequence: CDR1 LGHNA, CDR2 YNFKEQ. Trimming shortened V by 0 bases and J by 4 bases, and 19 bases separated the two germline ends. The CDR3 sequence is 17 residues long. Here the CDR3 reads CASSQEQGVGPFYEQYF. CDR3 nucleotides: TGTGCCAGCAGCCAAGAACAGGGAGTGGGCCCCTTTTACGAGCAGTACTTC.

In this sample, this clonotype turned up many times. The gene calls are TRBV7-9 and TRBJ1-1, with TRBD1 matching over 7 bases. The trim removed 6 bases at V and 0 bases at J, leaving 10 bases unmatched. Germline CDR1 reads SEHNR; CDR2 reads FQNEAQ (reference sequence). This CDR3 is built from 16 residues. The CDR3 region has the DNA TGTGCCAGCAGGGAAGTACAGGGGCCCATGAACACTGAAGCTTTCTTT. Protein product: CASREVQGPMNTEAFF.